The following is a TCR beta chain sequence with its context. The antigen is unknown. The PCR had 60 Vbeta and 13 Jbeta primers. Repertoires were generated with immunoSEQ multiplex PCR, while TCRdb's copy carries only in-frame clones and drops some. The table shows roughly 180,000 clones, with 70% to 80% occurring only once. The study sampled nominally healthy donors, though unrecorded immune exposures were likely. This sample stems from a study of cytomegalovirus exposure and HLA in healthy donors. Trimming at V came to 7 bases and at J to 3 bases, leaving 24 bases not matched to a gene. Germline V lookup: CDR1 LNHDA, CDR2 SQIVND (reference sequence). This CDR3 comprises 21 residues. Findings and caveats of the study: Highly shared sequence variants in one cluster were likely a sequencing artifact.

This TCR derives from a woman aged 25 to 39 in good health and CMV-seropositive. The source material was PBMCs. The chain combines TRBV19 with TRBJ2-2, with TRBD2 identical over 9 bases. The CDR3 DNA reads TGTGCCAGTACCGCTCGGAGGTGGGCTAGCGGGACCCCTGCGGACACCGGGGAGCTGTTTTTT. Amino acids: CASTARRWASGTPADTGELFF.